This is a list of T cell receptor beta chains from one sample in a study of technical replicates of blood from a handful of donors. Here immunoSEQ multiplex PCR was the method, and the copy in TCRdb shows in-frame clones only, minus some. Of 74,000 or so clones in the sample, 96% were seen once. The specimen sequenced was T cells isolated from PBMCs. The receptor source for this set is a human donor in good health. CDR3s leave out the opening cysteine and the closing phenylalanine or tryptophan. A D gene is named only where the DNA matches it firmly.

j_call: TRBJ2-3
v_call: TRBV28
d_call: TRBD2
cdr3_aa: ASSFDSPSGTDTQY

j_call: TRBJ1-1
v_call: TRBV5-4
d_call: .
cdr3_aa: ASSPLPVDSYTEAF

j_call: TRBJ2-1
v_call: TRBV7-3
d_call: .
cdr3_aa: ASSSSRNEQF

j_call: TRBJ2-7
v_call: TRBV5-6
d_call: .
cdr3_aa: ASSLGTGREQY

j_call: TRBJ1-2
v_call: TRBV6-1
d_call: .
cdr3_aa: ASSGRTGNSNYGYT

j_call: TRBJ2-2
v_call: TRBV4-1
d_call: .
cdr3_aa: ASSRLYGMGTGELF

j_call: TRBJ2-4
v_call: TRBV5-1
d_call: TRBD2
cdr3_aa: ASSLAASGSWNIQY

j_call: TRBJ1-5
v_call: TRBV5-1
d_call: TRBD1
cdr3_aa: ASSLDRGNQPQH

j_call: TRBJ1-1
v_call: TRBV7-9
d_call: .
cdr3_aa: ASSHSGGTEAF

j_call: TRBJ1-5
v_call: TRBV19
d_call: TRBD1
cdr3_aa: ATSRDRDQPQH

j_call: TRBJ1-2
v_call: TRBV5-1
d_call: TRBD1
cdr3_aa: ASSFDREGRSYGYT

j_call: TRBJ2-1
v_call: TRBV2
d_call: TRBD2
cdr3_aa: ASSEGFFPASGNNEQF

j_call: TRBJ1-4
v_call: TRBV4-1
d_call: .
cdr3_aa: ASSQDQATNEKLF

j_call: TRBJ2-7
v_call: TRBV5-1
d_call: .
cdr3_aa: ASSPAQGVSSYEQY

j_call: TRBJ1-5
v_call: TRBV30
d_call: .
cdr3_aa: AWSQYNQPQH

j_call: TRBJ2-5
v_call: TRBV2
d_call: TRBD2
cdr3_aa: ASSFPGLAIETQY

j_call: TRBJ2-7
v_call: TRBV6-1
d_call: .
cdr3_aa: ASSRASPHEQY

j_call: TRBJ1-2
v_call: TRBV20-1
d_call: .
cdr3_aa: SATDGYGYT

j_call: TRBJ2-3
v_call: TRBV4-2
d_call: .
cdr3_aa: ASSHTGTIIPPDTQY

j_call: TRBJ1-1
v_call: TRBV5-1
d_call: .
cdr3_aa: ASSPKTLGHTEAF

j_call: TRBJ2-5
v_call: TRBV7-3
d_call: TRBD2
cdr3_aa: ASSLGAAGVGQETQY

j_call: TRBJ1-1
v_call: TRBV9
d_call: .
cdr3_aa: ASSATEYTEAF

j_call: TRBJ2-1
v_call: TRBV30
d_call: TRBD2
cdr3_aa: AGGWREGLDEQF

j_call: TRBJ1-3
v_call: TRBV30
d_call: TRBD1
cdr3_aa: AWGTGRLDTIY

j_call: TRBJ1-5
v_call: TRBV7-8
d_call: TRBD1
cdr3_aa: ASSRTGEPQH

j_call: TRBJ1-1
v_call: TRBV25-1
d_call: TRBD1
cdr3_aa: ASSARGTEAF

j_call: TRBJ1-5
v_call: TRBV21-1
d_call: .
cdr3_aa: ASSKETGTGCNQPQH

j_call: TRBJ2-3
v_call: TRBV9
d_call: TRBD2
cdr3_aa: ASSVAAGLTDTQY

j_call: TRBJ2-7
v_call: TRBV7-9
d_call: .
cdr3_aa: ASSSRTNSYEQY

j_call: TRBJ1-1
v_call: TRBV9
d_call: .
cdr3_aa: ASSVEAGAGTEAF

j_call: TRBJ1-1
v_call: TRBV10-3
d_call: .
cdr3_aa: AISESRKPSLGDTEAF

j_call: TRBJ2-7
v_call: TRBV5-5
d_call: .
cdr3_aa: ASSLYLAPGYEQY

j_call: TRBJ1-1
v_call: TRBV5-1
d_call: TRBD1
cdr3_aa: ASSFGGQGTNTEAF

j_call: TRBJ1-1
v_call: TRBV30
d_call: .
cdr3_aa: AWTERSFSEWAF

j_call: TRBJ2-7
v_call: TRBV30
d_call: .
cdr3_aa: AWSVRGADEQY

j_call: TRBJ1-2
v_call: TRBV7-6
d_call: .
cdr3_aa: ASSHFRGNYGYT

j_call: TRBJ2-3
v_call: TRBV5-6
d_call: TRBD1
cdr3_aa: ASSHATGTETDTQY

j_call: TRBJ1-1
v_call: TRBV2
d_call: TRBD1
cdr3_aa: ASRPTGGTEAF

j_call: TRBJ1-5
v_call: TRBV10-3
d_call: .
cdr3_aa: AISELATGRNSNQPQH

j_call: TRBJ2-7
v_call: TRBV30
d_call: TRBD1
cdr3_aa: ACFLPGQGYEQY

j_call: TRBJ2-1
v_call: TRBV7-3
d_call: .
cdr3_aa: ASSLNLDNEQF

j_call: TRBJ2-3
v_call: TRBV7-8
d_call: TRBD2
cdr3_aa: ASSLGTSGSTDTQY